This is a list of T cell receptor beta chains from one sample in a study of blood T cell repertoires in COVID-19. This table comes from immunoSEQ multiplex PCR, and its TCRdb copy is limited to in-frame clones, with some not included. In the table there are tens of thousands of clones, roughly 80% of which are singletons. Sequencing was performed on peripheral blood. These receptors came from a man older than 75 with COVID-19, enrolled during active disease. CDR3s include the opening cysteine and the closing phenylalanine or tryptophan. D genes are given only for firm matches. Only some rows state a clone size, as once, few, many or a class for expanded clones.

j_call v_call clone_size d_call cdr3_nt cdr3_aa
TRBJ2-5 TRBV27 . TRBD2 TGTGCCAGCAGTTTATGGGGCGGGAGGGGGGAGACCCAGTACTTC CASSLWGGRGETQYF
TRBJ1-4 TRBV7-9 . TRBD1 TGTGCCAGCAGCAGTGCAGGGGGCCGGGGGAAGGAAAAACTGTTTTTT CASSSAGGRGKEKLFF
TRBJ2-5 TRBV5-1 . . TGCGCCAGCAGCTTGGTGTCAGTCCAAGAGACCCAGTACTTC CASSLVSVQETQYF
TRBJ1-5 TRBV19 few . TGTGCCAGTACCAATACGGGGGGATGGGGCAATCAGCCCCAGCATTTT CASTNTGGWGNQPQHF
TRBJ1-4 TRBV18 few TRBD1 TGTGCCAGCTCGCCTGACAGGGTGGGTGAAAAACTGTTTTTT CASSPDRVGEKLFF
TRBJ1-5 TRBV28 medium-sized . TGTGCCAGCAGATACAGGGCTAGCAATCAGCCCCAGCATTTT CASRYRASNQPQHF
TRBJ2-1 TRBV7-3 few TRBD2 TGTGCCAGCAGCCCCGGGGGAAGCGGGGCGTACAATGAGCAGTTCTTC CASSPGGSGAYNEQFF
TRBJ1-5 TRBV6-2/TRBV6-3 . TRBD1 TGTGCCAGCAGTGGGACAGGGGGTGGAATAAAGGATCAGCCCCAGCATTTT CASSGTGGGIKDQPQHF
TRBJ1-6 TRBV9 . . TGTGCCAGCGGTCCCCTCGCAGGGGCGGGTTCACCCCTCCACTTT CASGPLAGAGSPLHF
TRBJ2-1 TRBV6-2/TRBV6-3 . TRBD2 TGTGCCAGCAGTCTAAGGGGGGCGGGAGGTAATGAGCAGTTCTTC CASSLRGAGGNEQFF
TRBJ2-1 TRBV24-1 . TRBD2 TGTGCCACCAGTGACCGTAGCGGGCGGGTCTACAATGAGCAGTTCTTC CATSDRSGRVYNEQFF
TRBJ2-1 TRBV5-1 . . TGCGCCAGCAGCTTGTTGCACGGTGACAATGAGCAGTTCTTC CASSLLHGDNEQFF
TRBJ2-3 TRBV7-2 . TRBD2 TGTGCCAGCAGGGGGTGGGCTAGCGGGCAGCCCACAGATACGCAGTATTTT CASRGWASGQPTDTQYF
TRBJ1-1 TRBV4-3 . TRBD1 TGCGCCAGCAGCCCTACCCCGGACAGGAGGTGGGACACTGAAGCTTTCTTT CASSPTPDRRWDTEAFF